This TCR beta chain was obtained from a study of blood T cell repertoires in COVID-19. On the study more broadly: Some COVID-19 samples were acute and others convalescent; all came from the United States, Italy and Spain. Sample material is recorded as cDNA or gDNA derived from T cells, B-cell-depleted T cells, or PBMCs.

Methods used by the authors: Reference gene primer amplification yielded estimated nucleated cell counts. The assay was immunoSEQ multiplex PCR, and TCRdb's table has in-frame clones only and misses some. That table is the source of V, J and clone size, and D and trimming were worked out from the DNA. The profile shows 160,000 or so clones, over 90% of them singletons. The ends lost 5 bases at V and 5 bases at J; junction bases unmatched: 10. CDR3 size: 16 residues. CDR1 is LNHDA, CDR2 SQIVND, per germline (reference sequence). Enrollment of patients from Seattle took place during active infection, with longitudinal follow-up.

The chain employs TRBV19 and TRBJ2-3, with 10 bases identical to TRBD1. This receptor was identified in a woman in her fifties or sixties with COVID-19, enrolled during active disease. The sequenced sample consisted of peripheral blood. The CDR3 DNA is TGTGCCAGTAGTCTAACGGACAGGGGGACGGTAGATACGCAGTATTTT. It specifies CASSLTDRGTVDTQYF. The complete variable domain, with remaining parts taken from reference TRBV19 and TRBJ2-3, reads DGGITQSPKYLFRKEGQNVTLSCEQNLNHDAMYWYRQDPGQGLRLIYYSQIVNDFQKGDIAEGYSVSREKKESFPLTVTSAQKNPTAFYLCASSLTDRGTVDTQYFGPGTRLTVL.